The TCR beta chain described here comes from a study of ipilimumab plus nivolumab after autologous stem cell transplantation. Across the whole study: Median doses per patient: 4 or 5 ipilimumab, about 8 nivolumab.

The CDR3 is 16 residues long. The germline V gene encodes CDR1 SNHLY and CDR2 FYNNEI. The V and J ends lost 6 bases and 5 bases, in that order; junction bases with no gene match: 8. TCRdb keeps only in-frame clones here, not all; method: immunoSEQ multiplex PCR. The profile shows around 21,000 clones, 70% to 85% of them singletons. V gene TRBV2 combines with J gene TRBJ2-5; 14 nucleotides match TRBD2. The sequence was collected from a male donor with diffuse large B-cell lymphoma. The sequences come from PBMCs, collected in a trial of ipilimumab plus nivolumab as post-transplant consolidation. The CDR3: CASSRRLAGGPETQYF. The DNA for the CDR3 is TGTGCCAGCAGCAGAAGACTAGCGGGGGGGCCTGAGACCCAGTACTTC.